These 28 T cell receptor beta chains originate from one sample sequenced in a study of blood T cell repertoires in COVID-19. Some clones are missing from TCRdb's copy, which holds only in-frame ones; the method was immunoSEQ multiplex PCR. The profile shows approximately 440,000 clones, about 92% of them singletons. Material: PBMCs or T cells enriched from blood (not recorded which). The receptors here all came from a young man who had recovered from COVID-19.

V usage is TRBV11-2 and J usage is TRBJ1-5; the D gene is possibly TRBD1 (6 bases). Germline V CDR1 and CDR2: SGHAT, FQNNGV. The CDR3 runs to 15 residues. The germline V and J ends were trimmed by 5 bases and 3 bases, with 14 bases remaining between them. In nucleotides, the CDR3 is TGTGCCAGCAGCCCCTTACAGGGAAACAATCAGCCCCAGCATTTT. Translating it yields CASSPLQGNNQPQHF.

The chain links TRBV5-5 to TRBJ1-5; no clear D gene. The V end lost 1 base, the J end lost 0 bases, and 11 bases lay between the germline ends. The length of the CDR3 is 16 residues. Per the germline V gene, CDR1 is SGHKS and CDR2 is YYEKEE (reference sequence). CDR3 amino acids: CASSLSQAYSNQPQHF. Here the CDR3 DNA reads TGTGCCAGCAGCTTGTCTCAAGCCTATAGCAATCAGCCCCAGCATTTT.

A single count supports this clone. The chain joins TRBV7-9 to TRBJ2-2; a possible D gene is TRBD1 (6 bases). Trimming removed 0 bases from V and 5 bases from J, with 19 bases in between. The length of the CDR3 is 18 residues. CDR1 and CDR2 from the germline V gene are SEHNR and FQNEAQ (reference sequence). This chain's CDR3 is CASSLAARGLSFTGELFF. The DNA of the CDR3 is TGTGCCAGCAGCTTAGCGGCCAGGGGTTTAAGTTTTACCGGGGAGCTGTTTTTT.

The chain couples TRBV5-5 to TRBJ1-2; D possibly corresponds to TRBD1 (5 bases). From germline, CDR1 is SGHKS and CDR2 YYEKEE (reference sequence). CDR3 length: 13 amino acids. Trimming took 2 bases from V and 1 from J, leaving 6 bases between them. The CDR3 DNA reads TGTGCCAGCAGCTTACAGGATAACTATGGCTACACCTTC. Translating gives CASSLQDNYGYTF.

The rearrangement uses TRBV4-2 and TRBJ2-1, with D possibly TRBD1 on 6 matching bases. Trimming took 0 bases from V and 8 from J, leaving 11 bases between them. The CDR3 contains 14 residues. Germline V lookup: CDR1 LGHNA, CDR2 YNFKEQ. In DNA form, the CDR3 reads TGTGCCAGCAGCCAAGACCGATACAGGGATGAGCAGTTCTTC. Protein sequence: CASSQDRYRDEQFF.

The chain uses TRBV19 and TRBJ1-4; 8 positions match TRBD1. Trimming at V came to 4 bases and at J to 8 bases, leaving 3 bases not matched to a gene. Germline V gives CDR1 LNHDA, CDR2 SQIVND (reference sequence). The CDR3 length is 13 residues. The CDR3, as DNA: TGTGCCAGTAGTAACCGGGACAGGGAAAAACTGTTTTTT. Translating it yields CASSNRDREKLFF.

The CDR3 protein is CASSFGSSGTEAFF. DNA for the CDR3: TGCGCCAGCAGCTTCGGCTCTTCGGGAACTGAAGCTTTCTTT. J is TRBJ1-1 and V is TRBV5-1; unclear D gene. CDR1 is SGHRS and CDR2 is YFSETQ in the germline V gene. The CDR3 extends over 14 amino acids. Trimming shortened V by 2 bases and J by 5 bases, and 13 bases separated the two germline ends.

This chain joins TRBV9 and TRBJ2-5; TRBD2 matches at 7 bases. CDR3 length: 15 amino acids. Germline V lookup: CDR1 SGDLS, CDR2 YYNGEE. Trimming at V came to 0 bases and at J to 3 bases, leaving 5 bases not matched to a gene. CDR3 sequence (DNA): TGTGCCAGCAGCGTAGATGGCGGGGGTGAAGAGACCCAGTACTTC. It is translated as CASSVDGGGEETQYF.

The rearrangement joins TRBV7-9 to TRBJ2-5; 9 bases line up with TRBD2. V shed 1 base, J shed 4 bases, and the junction held 7 bases outside the gene matches. Germline V gene lookup returns CDR1 SEHNR and CDR2 FQNEAQ (reference sequence). The CDR3 length is 16 residues. The CDR3 bases are TGTGCCAGCAGCTTAGTGGTGCTAGCGGGGACAGAGACCCAGTACTTC. This encodes CASSLVVLAGTETQYF.

This clone came up once. Written as DNA, the CDR3 is TGTGCCAGCAGCCTCGAGACCCAGTACTTC. Translation gives CASSLETQYF. The chain carries TRBV2 and TRBJ2-5; D not certain. Trimming removed 6 bases at V and 5 bases at J, with 4 bases between. The CDR3 length is 10 residues. The germline gives CDR1 SNHLY, CDR2 FYNNEI.

The chain links TRBV29-1 to TRBJ2-2; TRBD1 might be the D (7 bases). CDR1 and CDR2 (germline): SQVTM, ANQGSEA. Trimming removed 2 bases at V and 5 bases at J, with 15 bases between. The CDR3 has 15 residues. The DNA for the CDR3 is TGCAGCGTTGAATGGGGGGTGACAGGGACCGGGGAGCTGTTTTTT. It codes for CSVEWGVTGTGELFF.

This clone has at least ten counts. The sample carries other DNA sequences with the same CDR3. The chain carries TRBV6-5 and TRBJ1-1; 8 bases line up with TRBD1. CDR1 is MNHEY, CDR2 SVGAGI, per germline. The ends lost 6 bases at V and 1 base at J; junction bases unmatched: 1. The CDR3 loop spans 13 amino acids. The CDR3 loop reads CASRDRENTEAFF. CDR3 DNA: TGTGCCAGCAGGGACAGGGAGAACACTGAAGCTTTCTTT.

The sample holds one count of this clone. The chain links TRBV5-1 to TRBJ1-1; 7 bases map to TRBD1. CDR3 length: 13 amino acids. The V and J ends lost 4 bases and 6 bases, in that order; junction bases with no gene match: 6. Germline V gene sequence: CDR1 SGHRS, CDR2 YFSETQ. The CDR3 region has the DNA TGCGCCAGCAGCATACCAGGGGGGTCTGAAGCTTTCTTT. Amino acid sequence: CASSIPGGSEAFF.

This chain uses TRBV6-5 with TRBJ1-5; D uncertain. Germline V CDR1 and CDR2: MNHEY, SVGAGI. This CDR3 spans 13 amino acids. V lost 0 bases, J lost 5 bases, and 5 bases lay in between. CDR3 DNA: TGTGCCAGCAGTTACTCACACGATCAGCCCCAGCATTTT. It encodes CASSYSHDQPQHF.

This clone appeared a single time. This sequence joins TRBV4-1 and TRBJ2-3; D is unresolved. The CDR3 runs 11 residues. Germline loops: CDR1 MGHRA, CDR2 YSYEKL. Trimming took off 4 bases at V and 6 bases at J, with 5 bases between the two ends. As DNA, the CDR3 is TGCGCCAGCAGCCGCGGTGATACGCAGTATTTT. It yields the protein CASSRGDTQYF.

V gene TRBV18 combines with J gene TRBJ2-7; 13 nucleotides agree with TRBD2. In germline, CDR1 is KGHSH, CDR2 LQKENI. The CDR3 sequence is 15 residues long. V was clipped by 6 bases and J by 1 base; unmatched bases: 3. CDR3 in amino acids: CASSRTSGSSYEQYF. The CDR3 bases are TGTGCCAGCTCCCGGACTAGCGGGAGTTCCTACGAGCAGTACTTC.

The chain combines TRBV9 with TRBJ2-2; the D gene is possibly TRBD1 (6 bases). The CDR3 has 16 residues. Germline assignment: CDR1 SGDLS and CDR2 YYNGEE. V was pared by 1 base and J by 4 bases, with 14 bases between. The CDR3 coding sequence is TGTGCCAGCAGCGTACAGGGGCGAGGGGTCACCGGGGAGCTGTTTTTT. Protein product: CASSVQGRGVTGELFF.

This clone is a singleton in its sample. The CDR3 DNA is TGTGCCAGCAGGGGACAAGGTTCAAATCAGCCCCAGCATTTT. Encoded protein: CASRGQGSNQPQHF. V usage is TRBV2 and J usage is TRBJ1-5, with a possible D match to TRBD1 (6 bases). Trimming took off 6 bases at V and 4 bases at J, with 13 bases between the two ends. The CDR3 has 14 residues. Per germline, CDR1 SNHLY and CDR2 FYNNEI.

The V and J genes are TRBV13 and TRBJ2-7, with unresolved D. The CDR3 is made up of 14 amino acids. The V and J ends lost 0 bases and 0 bases respectively, with 6 bases between them. Germline CDR1 is PRHDT and CDR2 is FYEKMQ (reference sequence). In nucleotides, the CDR3 is TGTGCCAGCAGCTTAGGCGTGAGCTCCTACGAGCAGTACTTC. Its protein product is CASSLGVSSYEQYF.

J is TRBJ2-1 and V is TRBV28; 8 nucleotides agree with TRBD2. The CDR3 consists of 16 residues. Trimming took 6 bases from V and 5 from J; bases not matched to a gene: 12. CDR1 and CDR2 from the germline V gene are MDHEN and SYDVKM. CDR3 loop: CASSREGGLGDNEQFF. CDR3 bases: TGTGCCAGCAGCCGTGAGGGGGGACTAGGAGACAATGAGCAGTTCTTC.

This chain uses TRBV27 with TRBJ2-1, with 10 bases identical to TRBD2. The CDR3 is 17 residues long. The V segment lost 5 bases and the J segment 6 bases; nucleotides outside the gene matches: 13. In germline, CDR1 is MNHEY, CDR2 SMNVEV (reference sequence). The DNA of the CDR3 is TGTGCCAGCAGTGACGGGACGCTAGCGGGAGTAATCAATGAGCAGTTCTTC. It is translated as CASSDGTLAGVINEQFF.

This clone appeared a few times. V usage is TRBV3-1 (or the pseudogene TRBV3-2) and J usage is TRBJ1-2, with no clear D. The V end was cut by 0 bases, the J end by 7 bases, with 3 bases between. Per germline, CDR1 LGHDT and CDR2 YNNKEL (reference sequence). There are 11 residues in the CDR3. Written as DNA, the CDR3 is TGTGCCAGCAGCCAAGAAGCTGGCTACACCTTC. The encoded protein is CASSQEAGYTF.

The chain employs TRBV5-1 and TRBJ2-5; D call uncertain. V lost 1 base and J lost 4, with 11 bases in between. In germline, CDR1 is SGHRS, CDR2 YFSETQ. The CDR3 has 14 residues. CDR3 amino acids: CASSLSLAAETQYF. The CDR3 DNA is TGCGCCAGCAGCTTGTCTCTCGCGGCAGAGACCCAGTACTTC.

The rearrangement uses TRBV5-1 and TRBJ2-7; weak D call: TRBD1 (5 bases). V dropped 1 base and J dropped 2 bases, with 13 bases sitting between them. The length of the CDR3 is 15 residues. CDR1 and CDR2 from the germline V gene are SGHRS and YFSETQ. Here the CDR3 reads CASSLSGKGTYEQYF. CDR3 in DNA: TGCGCCAGCAGCTTGAGTGGGAAGGGGACCTACGAGCAGTACTTC.

The V and J genes are TRBV27 and TRBJ1-5, with unresolved D. Germline V gives CDR1 MNHEY, CDR2 SMNVEV (reference sequence). V was trimmed by 5 bases and J by 4 bases, leaving 12 bases between them. CDR3 length: 14 residues. The DNA for the CDR3 is TGTGCCAGCAGTCGAGATCGAGGTAATCAGCCCCAGCATTTT. Translated, it gives CASSRDRGNQPQHF.

CDR3 amino acids: CASCPPRGAVPYSNQPQHF. In nucleotides, the CDR3 is TGTGCCAGCTGCCCTCCCAGGGGAGCAGTTCCTTATAGCAATCAGCCCCAGCATTTT. The chain employs TRBV27 and TRBJ1-5; perhaps TRBD1 as D (6 bases). V lost 8 bases, J lost 0 bases, and 26 bases lay in between. CDR1 is MNHEY, CDR2 SMNVEV, per germline (reference sequence). The CDR3 is 19 amino acids.

The J gene is TRBJ1-5, the V gene TRBV27; no clear D. Germline CDR1 is MNHEY and CDR2 is SMNVEV (reference sequence). V lost 7 bases to trimming and J lost 0 bases, with 4 bases between them. There are 12 residues in the CDR3. The CDR3 bases are TGTGCCAGCAAGAGTAGCAATCAGCCCCAGCATTTT. This translates into CASKSSNQPQHF.

V gene TRBV4-1 combines with J gene TRBJ1-1; possibly TRBD1 for D (5 bases). Trimming removed 6 bases at V and 2 bases at J, with 10 bases between. Germline CDR1 MGHRA, CDR2 YSYEKL. This CDR3 spans 13 amino acids. Here the CDR3 reads CASSSQANTEAFF. CDR3 DNA: TGCGCCAGCAGTTCACAGGCTAACACTGAAGCTTTCTTT.